Shown below are 27 T cell receptor beta chains from a single sample sequenced in a study of blood T cells in healthy people across ages. A second PCR of about 7 to 12 cycles used a sample-barcoded 5' primer and a J-beta primer mix. TCRdb recomputed calls from the 5' RACE reads with MiXCR, one row per CDR3 protein. The sample includes 800,000 to 950,000 distinct CDR3 sequences, 36% seen only once; the top ten take around 13%. Sequenced input: blood. Receptor source: a young man in good health.

This chain uses TRBV7-2 with TRBJ2-1; maybe TRBD2 (6 bases). This CDR3 spans 16 amino acids. CDR1 and CDR2 (germline): SGHTA, FQGNSA. With 7 bases removed from V and 1 base from J, the gap between germline ends came to 17 bases. The CDR3 reads CASTAVGGGSYNEQFF. In DNA form, the CDR3 reads TGTGCCAGCACCGCGGTGGGGGGTGGTTCCTACAATGAGCAGTTCTTC.

This clonotype occurred a few times. This chain links TRBV20-1 with TRBJ1-1; D not certain. CDR1 DFQATT and CDR2 SNEGSKA come from the germline V gene (reference sequence). V was shortened by 0 bases and J by 1 base, with 9 bases between the two germline ends. The CDR3 is made up of 14 amino acids. CDR3 sequence (DNA): TGCAGTGCTAGAGATCTACTCAAGAACACTGAAGCTTTCTTT. Translation gives CSARDLLKNTEAFF.

V gene TRBV7-2 combines with J gene TRBJ1-2, with D unclear. The ends were cut back, 5 bases at V and 6 bases at J, with 19 bases in the middle. Germline V gene sequence: CDR1 SGHTA, CDR2 FQGNSA. CDR3 size: 15 residues. CDR3 DNA: TGTGCCAGCAGCCCCCCCGGCCAGCGAACACATGGCTACACCTTC. Translated: CASSPPGQRTHGYTF. Supplemented by reference TRBV7-2 and TRBJ1-2, the full variable domain reads GAGVSQSPSNKVTEKGKDVELRCDPISGHTALYWYRQSLGQGLEFLIYFQGNSAPDKSGLPSDRFSAERTGGSVSTLTIQRTQQEDSAVYLCASSPPGQRTHGYTFGSGTRLTVV.

The chain carries TRBV14 and TRBJ2-1; no firm D call. The CDR3 covers 13 residues. CDR1 and CDR2 (germline): SGHDN, FVKESK. V lost 5 bases to trimming and J lost 9 bases, with 14 bases between them. The CDR3 sequence is CASSKSLEAEQFF. The CDR3 DNA is TGTGCCAGCAGCAAATCTCTCGAGGCTGAGCAGTTCTTC.

V usage is TRBV6-5 and J usage is TRBJ2-3, with D tentatively TRBD2 (6 bases). Germline V CDR1 and CDR2: MNHEY, SVGAGI. Trimming took 2 bases from V and 5 from J, leaving 14 bases between them. The CDR3 loop spans 15 amino acids. Written as DNA, the CDR3 is TGTGCCAGCAGTTACAGGACTAAGTCTAAAGATACGCAGTATTTT. Its protein is CASSYRTKSKDTQYF.

The rearrangement links TRBV27 to TRBJ2-7, with D possibly matching TRBD1 (5 bases). The CDR3 runs 14 residues. Per the germline V gene, CDR1 is MNHEY and CDR2 is SMNVEV (reference sequence). Trimming removed 4 bases at V and 0 bases at J, with 10 bases between. This chain's CDR3 is CASSSQASSYEQYF. As DNA, the CDR3 is TGTGCCAGCAGTTCACAGGCGAGCTCCTACGAGCAGTACTTC.

The rearrangement joins TRBV12-3 or TRBV12-4 to TRBJ2-2, with 9 bases fitting TRBD1. The V and J ends lost 6 bases and 6 bases, in that order; junction bases with no gene match: 8. CDR3 length: 15 residues. The CDR3 protein is CASSRDRVVAGELFF. DNA for the CDR3: TGTGCCAGCAGCCGGGACAGGGTAGTAGCCGGGGAGCTGTTTTTT.

This clonotype has at least ten counts. The V call is TRBV7-9, the J call TRBJ2-1; D unresolved. This CDR3 has 15 amino acids. Trimming removed 4 bases from V and 3 bases from J, with 13 bases in between. CDR1 SEHNR and CDR2 FQNEAQ come from the germline V gene (reference sequence). In DNA, the CDR3 is TGTGCCAGCAGCTCTCATGCGACTGACTACAATGAGCAGTTCTTC. Translated, it gives CASSSHATDYNEQFF. Complete variable domain (other parts from reference TRBV7-9 and TRBJ2-1): DTGVSQNPRHKITKRGQNVTFRCDPISEHNRLYWYRQTLGQGPEFLTYFQNEAQLEKSRLLSDRFSAERPKGSFSTLEIQRTEQGDSAMYLCASSSHATDYNEQFFGPGTRLTVL.

This clonotype was detected many times. The rearrangement links TRBV16 to TRBJ1-2; D ambiguous. Between the trimmed V and J ends, which lost 1 base and 4 bases, there was a span of 13 bases. The germline CDR1 and CDR2 sequences are KGHSY and FQNENV. This CDR3 spans 15 amino acids. CDR3 nucleotides: TGTGCCAGCAGCCAATGGCGTGCAGACGGCTATGGCTACACCTTC. Translating it yields CASSQWRADGYGYTF.

The V gene is TRBV6-6, the J gene TRBJ2-4, with TRBD1 matching 10 bases. The last part of the DNA fits TRBJ2-7 better; the J call may be wrong. The CDR3 runs 14 residues. Germline CDR1 is MNHNY and CDR2 is SVGAGI (reference sequence). CDR3 sequence: CASTHRDRGYEQYF. Here the CDR3 DNA reads TGTGCCAGCACCCACCGGGACAGGGGCTACGAGCAGTACTTC.

Many counts were recorded for this clonotype. The chain employs TRBV7-2 and TRBJ2-1; D is possibly TRBD1 or TRBD2 (5 bases each). Germline V gene data show CDR1 as SGHTA and CDR2 as FQGNSA. The CDR3 is 16 residues long. The V end lost 5 bases, the J end lost 3 bases, and 17 bases lay between the germline ends. CDR3 loop: CASSLRGALNYNEQFF. As DNA, the CDR3 is TGTGCCAGCAGCCTTAGAGGGGCGCTAAACTACAATGAGCAGTTCTTC.

The rearrangement joins TRBV9 to TRBJ1-3; TRBD1 is a possible D gene (5 bases). Germline CDR1 SGDLS, CDR2 YYNGEE. Trimming removed 0 bases from V and 3 bases from J, with 10 bases in between. The CDR3 is 15 amino acids. The CDR3 protein is CASSVVGADGNTIYF. CDR3 in DNA: TGTGCCAGCAGCGTAGTAGGGGCAGATGGAAACACCATATATTTT. Full variable domain (outside the CDR3, taken from reference TRBV9 and TRBJ1-3): DSGVTQTPKHLITATGQRVTLRCSPRSGDLSVYWYQQSLDQGLQFLIQYYNGEERAKGNILERFSAQQFPDLHSELNLSSLELGDSALYFCASSVVGADGNTIYFGEGSWLTVV.

As for this clonotype: A junction boundary mismatches the germline segment, possibly from a read error. The chain combines TRBV4-1 with TRBJ2-3; perhaps TRBD1 as D (6 bases). The germline V gene has CDR1 MGHRA and CDR2 YSYEKL. This CDR3 comprises 16 residues. The CDR3 sequence: CASNQPGESSTDTQYF. The CDR3 DNA follows: TGCGCCAGCAACCAACCAGGGGAGAGTAGCACAGATACGCAGTATTTT.

This clonotype was counted between two and nine times. The rearrangement links TRBV29-1 to TRBJ2-1; D ambiguous. The germline gives CDR1 SQVTM, CDR2 ANQGSEA. The length of the CDR3 is 14 residues. Deletions cut 1 base from V and 9 bases from J, with 16 bases between. DNA for the CDR3: TGCAGCGTTGAAGTGGGGAAAGGTATAGGTGAGCAGTTCTTC. This translates into CSVEVGKGIGEQFF.

This clonotype was observed a few times. This chain links TRBV7-9 with TRBJ1-1, with D unresolved. The CDR3 is 10 residues long. Looked up from germline, CDR1 is SEHNR and CDR2 is FQNEAQ (reference sequence). V gave up 4 bases and J gave up 11 bases, with 8 bases separating them. DNA for the CDR3: TGTGCCAGCAGCTCCGGCGGGGCTTTCTTT. It encodes CASSSGGAFF.

The gene calls are TRBV2 and TRBJ1-1, with D unclear. The V end lost 7 bases, the J end lost 2 bases, and 8 bases lay between the germline ends. The CDR3 covers 12 residues. Germline CDR1 SNHLY, CDR2 FYNNEI. The CDR3 loop reads CASTRRNTEAFF. DNA for the CDR3: TGTGCCAGCACCAGGCGTAACACTGAAGCTTTCTTT.

This clonotype was detected a few times. This chain joins TRBV5-1 and TRBJ2-3, with D perhaps matching TRBD1 or TRBD2 (6 bases each). The germline V gene has CDR1 SGHRS and CDR2 YFSETQ. V shed 6 bases and J shed 0 bases, with 14 bases lying between them. This CDR3 region has 15 residues. The CDR3 bases are TGCGCCAGCAAAACGGGGGCCACTAGCACAGATACGCAGTATTTT. It codes for CASKTGATSTDTQYF.

This clonotype was counted at least ten times. This chain links TRBV5-1 with TRBJ2-7; D gene uncertain. Trimming left V 0 bases short and J 4 bases short, with 8 bases between. The CDR3 is 13 amino acids. Looked up from germline, CDR1 is SGHRS and CDR2 is YFSETQ. The CDR3 protein is CASSLGEAYEQYF. DNA of the CDR3: TGCGCCAGCAGCTTGGGCGAGGCGTACGAGCAGTACTTC.

The V and J genes are TRBV20-1 and TRBJ1-5, with 8 nucleotides matching TRBD1. CDR1 is DFQATT, CDR2 SNEGSKA, per germline (reference sequence). J lost 2 bases, V lost 3 bases, and 9 bases had no gene match. The CDR3 loop spans 16 amino acids. CDR3 residues: CSASRGQGSGNQPQHF. The CDR3 nucleotides are TGCAGTGCTAGCAGGGGGCAGGGGTCGGGCAATCAGCCCCAGCATTTT.

The CDR3 region is CSARGRGWPTSTDTQYF. The CDR3 DNA reads as TGCAGTGCTAGAGGTAGAGGATGGCCAACGAGCACAGATACGCAGTATTTT. The V call is TRBV20-1, the J call TRBJ2-3, with D uncertain. V lost 1 base to trimming and J lost 0 bases, with 17 bases between them. The germline CDR1 and CDR2 sequences are DFQATT and SNEGSKA (reference sequence). The CDR3 has 17 residues.

This clonotype was observed many times. The CDR3 DNA sequence: TGTGCCAGCAGCCCTAGCTCGGGACGTGGAGATACGCAGTATTTT. Residues: CASSPSSGRGDTQYF. V is TRBV7-7 and J is TRBJ2-3, with D possibly being TRBD1 or TRBD2 (5 bases each). The CDR3 spans 15 residues. Trimming removed 5 bases at V and 5 bases at J, with 17 bases between. CDR1 SSHAT and CDR2 FNYEAQ come from the germline V gene (reference sequence).

The chain has TRBV10-3 and TRBJ1-3; D gene uncertain. This CDR3 comprises 12 residues. Germline loops: CDR1 ENHRY, CDR2 SYGVKD. The V gene lost 4 bases and the J gene lost 7 bases, with 8 bases spanning the gap. This CDR3 is CAISGHKNTIYF. DNA of the CDR3: TGTGCCATCAGTGGGCACAAGAACACCATATATTTT.

The chain couples TRBV7-2 to TRBJ1-1; D uncertain. Germline CDR1 and CDR2: SGHTA and FQGNSA. Trimming shortened V by 0 bases and J by 0 bases, and 8 bases separated the two germline ends. The length of the CDR3 is 15 residues. CDR3 DNA: TGTGCCAGCAGCTTAGCGGATGTGGTGAACACTGAAGCTTTCTTT. It yields the protein CASSLADVVNTEAFF. The whole variable domain, filled in from reference TRBV7-2 and TRBJ1-1, reads GAGVSQSPSNKVTEKGKDVELRCDPISGHTALYWYRQSLGQGLEFLIYFQGNSAPDKSGLPSDRFSAERTGGSVSTLTIQRTQQEDSAVYLCASSLADVVNTEAFFGQGTRLTVV.

This clonotype was seen a few times. The rearrangement joins TRBV7-2 to TRBJ2-7, with D perhaps being TRBD1 or TRBD2 (6 bases each). The germline gives CDR1 SGHTA, CDR2 FQGNSA. CDR3 length equals 13 residues. The V gene lost 2 bases and the J gene lost 5 bases, with 10 bases spanning the gap. This CDR3 reads CASSLYREDEQYF. The DNA of the CDR3 is TGTGCCAGCAGCTTATACAGGGAGGACGAGCAGTACTTC.

A remark on this clonotype: Compared with germline, one end of the junction differs, possibly owing to a read error. This chain links TRBV6-2 or TRBV6-3 with TRBJ2-1, with D uncertain. The CDR3 contains 14 residues. Germline V gene sequence: CDR1 MNHEY, CDR2 SVGEGT. CDR3 protein: CANSYAWLGGEQFF. CDR3 bases: TGTGCCAACAGTTACGCCTGGTTGGGCGGTGAGCAGTTCTTC.

This clonotype was seen only a few times. This sequence joins TRBV5-1 and TRBJ2-2, with TRBD1 as a possible D gene (6 bases). The V and J ends lost 4 bases and 2 bases respectively, with 12 bases between them. This CDR3 region has 15 residues. Germline loops: CDR1 SGHRS, CDR2 YFSETQ. In DNA form, the CDR3 reads TGCGCCAGCAGCCTACGGACAGATAACACCGGGGAGCTGTTTTTT. Translation: CASSLRTDNTGELFF. Looking up the rest from reference TRBV5-1 and TRBJ2-2 gives the full variable domain: KAGVTQTPRYLIKTRGQQVTLSCSPISGHRSVSWYQQTPGQGLQFLFEYFSETQRNKGNFPGRFSGRQFSNSRSEMNVSTLELGDSALYLCASSLRTDNTGELFFGEGSRLTVL.

This clonotype was counted many times. The chain couples TRBV5-1 to TRBJ2-1; TRBD1 matches 7 bases. Germline lookup yields CDR1 SGHRS and CDR2 YFSETQ. V was clipped by 4 bases and J by 0 bases; unmatched bases: 4. The CDR3 length is 15 residues. CDR3 DNA sequence: TGCGCCAGCAGCGCACAGGGGCCCTCCTACAATGAGCAGTTCTTC. Its protein product is CASSAQGPSYNEQFF.